The 27 T cell receptor beta chains below come from one sample, sequenced in a study of radiotherapy plus CTLA-4 blockade in lung cancer (dated by TCRdb to the late 2010s). Library method: the immunoSEQ multiplex PCR assay. The table comes from immuneACCESS by way of TCRdb, which keeps in-frame sequences with V and J called. Part of the clones is missing from these tables; in studies checked, under half for an unresolved V gene and the rest for unknown reasons. The sample table contains some 120,000 clones; only one count was recorded for 70% to 85% of them. 3.3% of the sample is held by the ten biggest clonotypes. Sequenced material: peripheral blood, taken from a patient treated with radiotherapy plus ipilimumab. Receptor source: a human donor with non-small cell lung cancer that progressed on radiotherapy plus ipilimumab. Some clones in this sample may be carry-over from other donors' samples.

The V and J genes are TRBV5-1 and TRBJ1-3, with a weak D call TRBD1 (6 bases). The V gene lost 2 bases and the J gene lost 3 bases, with 9 bases spanning the gap. Germline-derived CDR1 and CDR2 are SGHRS and YFSETQ. The CDR3 is 14 residues long. The CDR3, as DNA: TGCGCCAGCAGCTTTGTAGGGGGTGGAAACACCATATATTTT. Encoded protein: CASSFVGGGNTIYF.

The chain combines TRBV10-2 with TRBJ1-4, with 7 positions matching TRBD1. V dropped 6 bases and J dropped 5; count of bases not matched to a gene: 6. Germline assignment: CDR1 WSHSY and CDR2 SAAADI. The CDR3 consists of 14 residues. As DNA, the CDR3 is TGCGCCAGCAGGGTGACAGGGTCAAATGAAAAACTGTTTTTT. Amino acid sequence: CASRVTGSNEKLFF.

J is TRBJ2-3 and V is TRBV7-3; 10 positions agree with TRBD2. Germline-derived CDR1 and CDR2 are SGHTA and FQGTGA. The V and J ends lost 0 bases and 3 bases, in that order; junction bases with no gene match: 6. The CDR3 runs 17 residues. CDR3 nucleotides: TGTGCCAGCAGCTTAACGTTAGCGGGGGGAAGTACAGATACGCAGTATTTT. It encodes CASSLTLAGGSTDTQYF.

The chain has TRBV4-1 and TRBJ1-1, with D maybe TRBD1 (5 bases). Germline values: CDR1 MGHRA, CDR2 YSYEKL. V was shortened by 0 bases and J by 5 bases, with 19 bases between the two germline ends. There are 17 residues in the CDR3. The CDR3 here is CASSQDWGNQGRTEAFF. In nucleotides, the CDR3 is TGCGCCAGCAGCCAAGACTGGGGTAATCAGGGAAGGACTGAAGCTTTCTTT.

The chain combines TRBV5-5 with TRBJ1-6; D is uncertain. CDR3 length: 12 amino acids. Germline loops: CDR1 SGHKS, CDR2 YYEKEE (reference sequence). The V gene lost 2 bases and the J gene lost 10 bases, with 7 bases spanning the gap. The CDR3 coding sequence is TGTGCCAGCAGCTTTGGAGAATCACCCCTCCACTTT. Translated, it gives CASSFGESPLHF. The full variable domain, completed using reference TRBV5-5 and TRBJ1-6, is DAGVTQSPTHLIKTRGQQVTLRCSPISGHKSVSWYQQVLGQGPQFIFQYYEKEERGRGNFPDRFSARQFPNYSSELNVNALLLGDSALYLCASSFGESPLHFGNGTRLTVT.

V gene TRBV5-1 combines with J gene TRBJ1-1; no definite D call. The V and J ends lost 0 bases and 3 bases respectively, with 12 bases between them. The CDR3 totals 15 residues. The V gene's germline CDR1 is SGHRS and CDR2 YFSETQ. CDR3 DNA sequence: TGCGCCAGCAGCTTGGTTCTTGGCCCTCACACTGAAGCTTTCTTT. This codes for CASSLVLGPHTEAFF. The whole variable domain, filled in from reference TRBV5-1 and TRBJ1-1, reads KAGVTQTPRYLIKTRGQQVTLSCSPISGHRSVSWYQQTPGQGLQFLFEYFSETQRNKGNFPGRFSGRQFSNSRSEMNVSTLELGDSALYLCASSLVLGPHTEAFFGQGTRLTVV.

The chain joins TRBV5-1 to TRBJ2-2; TRBD1 agrees at 9 bases. Unmatched junction bases numbered 10, after V lost 4 bases and J lost 0 bases. The V gene's germline CDR1 is SGHRS and CDR2 YFSETQ. The length of the CDR3 is 18 residues. CDR3 amino acids: CASSPGTGPFSNTGELFF. The CDR3 nucleotides read TGCGCCAGCAGCCCCGGGACAGGGCCATTTTCGAACACCGGGGAGCTGTTTTTT.

V usage is TRBV30 and J usage is TRBJ1-2; no clear D. Trimming pared 4 bases from V and 5 bases from J, leaving 11 bases between. In germline, CDR1 is GTSNPN, CDR2 SVGIG (reference sequence). The CDR3 is 12 residues long. The CDR3 loop reads CAWILSGYGYTF. The CDR3 DNA follows: TGTGCCTGGATCCTGTCGGGTTATGGCTACACCTTC.

V is TRBV7-8 and J is TRBJ2-3; D remains unclear. Deletions cut 1 base from V and 5 bases from J, with 10 bases between. The germline V gene has CDR1 SGHVS and CDR2 FQNEAQ. The CDR3 has 14 amino acids. CDR3 bases: TGTGCCAGCAGCTTAGAAGGACGCGGAGATACGCAGTATTTT. The encoded protein is CASSLEGRGDTQYF. The full variable domain, rest sourced from reference TRBV7-8 and TRBJ2-3, is GAGVSQSPRYKVAKRGQDVALRCDPISGHVSLFWYQQALGQGPEFLTYFQNEAQLDKSGLPSDRFFAERPEGSVSTLKIQRTQQEDSAVYLCASSLEGRGDTQYFGPGTRLTVL.

V and J are TRBV9 and TRBJ1-1, with D maybe TRBD1 (5 bases). The CDR3 is made up of 15 amino acids. Trimming left V 4 bases short and J 1 base short, with 14 bases between. Germline V gives CDR1 SGDLS, CDR2 YYNGEE. CDR3 nucleotides: TGTGCCAGCAGCATAGAGGGGTTTGGGAACACTGAAGCTTTCTTT. Protein product: CASSIEGFGNTEAFF. Supplemented by reference TRBV9 and TRBJ1-1, the full variable domain reads DSGVTQTPKHLITATGQRVTLRCSPRSGDLSVYWYQQSLDQGLQFLIQYYNGEERAKGNILERFSAQQFPDLHSELNLSSLELGDSALYFCASSIEGFGNTEAFFGQGTRLTVV.

Only a few counts were recorded for this clone. The chain recombines TRBV5-1 with TRBJ2-1; D assignment may be TRBD1 or TRBD2 (5 bases each). V lost 0 bases to trimming and J lost 9 bases, with 13 bases between them. This CDR3 region has 14 residues. Germline assignment: CDR1 SGHRS and CDR2 YFSETQ. The chain's CDR3 is CASSLGWTQGEQFF. In DNA form, the CDR3 reads TGCGCCAGCAGCTTGGGCTGGACTCAGGGTGAGCAGTTCTTC.

This sequence joins TRBV5-1 and TRBJ2-7, with 10 bases matching TRBD1. Germline-derived CDR1 and CDR2 are SGHRS and YFSETQ. V lost 2 bases and J lost 5; bases outside the gene matches: 7. The CDR3 runs to 15 residues. The CDR3 loop reads CASSLTPGQGHEQYF. In nucleotides, the CDR3 is TGCGCCAGCAGCTTAACCCCGGGACAGGGGCACGAGCAGTACTTC.

The chain carries TRBV4-2 and TRBJ2-3; 8 bases agree with TRBD2. Germline V lookup: CDR1 LGHNA, CDR2 YNFKEQ. V shed 6 bases, J shed 2 bases, and the junction held 10 bases outside the gene matches. This CDR3 region has 16 residues. The DNA for the CDR3 is TGTGCCAGCAGTGCGAGGAGCGGGGGAATCACAGATACGCAGTATTTT. Translating it yields CASSARSGGITDTQYF.

This clone was picked up one time. V gene TRBV6-4 combines with J gene TRBJ2-3; D is possibly TRBD2 (6 bases). The CDR3 runs 15 residues. V was pared by 6 bases and J by 2 bases, with 15 bases between. Germline lookup yields CDR1 MRHNA and CDR2 SNTAGT. The CDR3 nucleotides read TGTGCCAGCAGCCCACTAGCACACCACACAGATACGCAGTATTTT. The encoded protein is CASSPLAHHTDTQYF.

The chain employs TRBV4-3 and TRBJ1-4, with a weak D call TRBD1 (5 bases). Germline V gene lookup returns CDR1 LGHNA and CDR2 YSLEER. This CDR3 has 18 amino acids. Trimming shortened V by 0 bases and J by 6 bases, and 20 bases separated the two germline ends. The CDR3 region has the DNA TGCGCCAGCAGCCAAGAGAACGTCGGGGAGGGGTTAGATGAAAAACTGTTTTTT. It yields the protein CASSQENVGEGLDEKLFF.

The chain carries TRBV2 and TRBJ1-3; unclear D gene. V was pared by 1 base and J by 4 bases, with 8 bases between. This CDR3 has 14 amino acids. The germline V gene has CDR1 SNHLY and CDR2 FYNNEI. Here the CDR3 DNA reads TGTGCCAGCAGTGAAGAGATTTCGGGAAACACCATATATTTT. It is translated as CASSEEISGNTIYF.

CDR3 region: CASSSRLASGELFF. CDR3 nucleotides: TGTGCCAGCAGCTCAAGACTAGCATCCGGGGAGCTGTTTTTT. The chain joins TRBV11-2 to TRBJ2-2, with 7 bases that match TRBD2. In germline, CDR1 is SGHAT, CDR2 FQNNGV. There are 14 residues in the CDR3. V lost 4 bases and J lost 6; bases outside the gene matches: 5.

V usage is TRBV7-3 and J usage is TRBJ2-3; 8 bases fit TRBD2. Losses at the gene ends were 2 bases for V and 1 base for J; bases not matched to a gene: 5. This CDR3 is 16 amino acids long. Germline CDR1 is SGHTA and CDR2 is FQGTGA. The CDR3 region is CASSLSGGAGTDTQYF. The CDR3 DNA reads as TGTGCCAGCAGCTTATCCGGGGGGGCCGGCACAGATACGCAGTATTTT.

The chain uses TRBV4-1 and TRBJ1-1; possibly TRBD1 for D (5 bases). CDR1 and CDR2 (germline): MGHRA, YSYEKL. The CDR3 loop spans 12 amino acids. The V gene lost 3 bases and the J gene lost 5 bases, with 7 bases spanning the gap. In nucleotides, the CDR3 is TGCGCCAGCAGCCAGGGGGAAACTGAAGCTTTCTTT. Translating it yields CASSQGETEAFF.

The rearrangement uses TRBV9 and TRBJ1-2, with 7 positions matching TRBD1. From germline, CDR1 is SGDLS and CDR2 YYNGEE. There are 14 residues in the CDR3. The V gene end was trimmed by 6 bases and the J gene end by 5 bases; junction bases not matched to a gene: 10. As DNA, the CDR3 is TGTGCCAGCACCCGATCGGGACAGCCGTATGGCTACACCTTC. It codes for CASTRSGQPYGYTF.

This chain links TRBV7-8 with TRBJ2-1; TRBD2 agrees at 10 bases. The CDR3 extends over 19 amino acids. Looked up from germline, CDR1 is SGHVS and CDR2 is FQNEAQ. Trimming at V came to 3 bases and at J to 0 bases, leaving 11 bases not matched to a gene. The CDR3 nucleotides read TGTGCCAGCAGCTTCCTAGCGGGGGCCTTATCTAGCTCCTACAATGAGCAGTTCTTC. Its protein is CASSFLAGALSSSYNEQFF.

V usage is TRBV6-5 and J usage is TRBJ2-7; no firm D call. CDR3 length: 15 residues. Germline assignment: CDR1 MNHEY and CDR2 SVGAGI. The V end lost 6 bases, the J end lost 0 bases, and 15 bases lay between the germline ends. The CDR3 DNA reads TGTGCCAGCAGGATTGACTTTCAAAGCTCCTACGAGCAGTACTTC. Its translation: CASRIDFQSSYEQYF.

The rearrangement uses TRBV27 and TRBJ1-2; D gene uncertain. The CDR3 is 14 amino acids. Germline CDR1 and CDR2: MNHEY and SMNVEV (reference sequence). Trimming took off 5 bases at V and 4 bases at J, with 14 bases between the two ends. This chain's CDR3 is CASSSRTDGYGYTF. As DNA, the CDR3 is TGTGCCAGCAGTAGCCGCACAGACGGCTATGGCTACACCTTC.

This clone showed up just a few times. Here the CDR3 DNA reads TGTGCCAGCAGACGGGGCTCCTCCTATAATTCACCCCTCCACTTT. This sequence encodes CASRRGSSYNSPLHF. V usage is TRBV6-5 and J usage is TRBJ1-6, with D possibly matching TRBD1 (5 bases). Germline V gene data show CDR1 as MNHEY and CDR2 as SVGAGI. The V end lost 6 bases, the J end lost 0 bases, and 9 bases lay between the germline ends. The CDR3 is 15 residues long.

The rearrangement joins TRBV5-1 to TRBJ2-2; 7 nucleotides match TRBD1. The CDR3 sequence is 15 residues long. Germline V gene sequence: CDR1 SGHRS, CDR2 YFSETQ. V lost 4 bases, J lost 1 base, and 4 bases stayed unmatched. The CDR3: CASSARTGNTGELFF. The CDR3 DNA follows: TGCGCCAGCAGCGCCCGGACAGGGAACACCGGGGAGCTGTTTTTT.

This chain uses TRBV7-9 with TRBJ2-1; 10 positions agree with TRBD2. V lost 1 base and J lost 9; bases outside the gene matches: 6. This CDR3 has 15 residues. Germline loops: CDR1 SEHNR, CDR2 FQNEAQ (reference sequence). The CDR3 DNA follows: TGTGCCAGCAGCTTAGAGAGCGGGGGGGCAAGTGAGCAGTTCTTC. Encoded protein: CASSLESGGASEQFF.

This clone occurred once. The sample holds other DNA sequences that translate to the same CDR3. The rearrangement uses TRBV7-3 and TRBJ1-1, with 8 bases identical to TRBD1. The J segment lost 3 bases and the V segment lost 4 bases, leaving 4 bases of the junction unmatched. CDR1 is SGHTA, CDR2 FQGTGA, per germline. CDR3 length: 14 residues. CDR3 nucleotide sequence: TGTGCCAGCAGCTCTAACAGGGGGGACACTGAAGCTTTCTTT. It is translated as CASSSNRGDTEAFF.